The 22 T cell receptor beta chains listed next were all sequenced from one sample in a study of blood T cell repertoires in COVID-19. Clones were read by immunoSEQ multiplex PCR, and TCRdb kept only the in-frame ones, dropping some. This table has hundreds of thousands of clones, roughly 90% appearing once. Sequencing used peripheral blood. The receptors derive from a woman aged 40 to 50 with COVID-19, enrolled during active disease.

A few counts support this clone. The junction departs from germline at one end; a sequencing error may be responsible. The CDR3, as DNA: TGTGCCAGCAGTTTAAGGCGGAACGCTGAAGCTTTCTTT. Residues: CASSLRRNAEAFF. This chain connects TRBV12-3 or TRBV12-4 to TRBJ1-1; D ambiguous. This CDR3 has 13 amino acids.

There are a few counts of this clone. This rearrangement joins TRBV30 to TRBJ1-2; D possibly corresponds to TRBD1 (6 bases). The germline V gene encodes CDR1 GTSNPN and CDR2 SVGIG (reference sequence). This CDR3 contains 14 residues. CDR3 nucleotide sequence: TGTGCTCGCAAATGGGGGCAGGCCCTAGGGGGCTACACCTTC. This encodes CARKWGQALGGYTF.

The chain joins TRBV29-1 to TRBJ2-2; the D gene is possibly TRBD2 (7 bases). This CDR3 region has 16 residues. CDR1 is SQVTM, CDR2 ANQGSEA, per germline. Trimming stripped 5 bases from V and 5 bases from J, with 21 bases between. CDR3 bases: TGCAGCGTTTGGGACTACCTCTCGAGGGGGACCGGGGAGCTGTTTTTT. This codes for CSVWDYLSRGTGELFF.

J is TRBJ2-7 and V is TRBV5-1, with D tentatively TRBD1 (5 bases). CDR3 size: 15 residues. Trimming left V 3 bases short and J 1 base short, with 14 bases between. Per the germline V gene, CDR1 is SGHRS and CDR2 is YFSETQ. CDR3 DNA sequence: TGCGCCAGCAGCTGGAGCGACAGATTATCCTACGAGCAGTACTTC. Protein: CASSWSDRLSYEQYF.

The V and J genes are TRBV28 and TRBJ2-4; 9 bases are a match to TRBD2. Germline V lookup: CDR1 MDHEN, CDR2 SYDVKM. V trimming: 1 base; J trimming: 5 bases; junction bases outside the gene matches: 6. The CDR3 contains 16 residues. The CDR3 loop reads CASSLLGGGAENIQYF. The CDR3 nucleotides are TGTGCCAGCAGTTTATTAGGCGGGGGGGCCGAAAACATTCAGTACTTC.

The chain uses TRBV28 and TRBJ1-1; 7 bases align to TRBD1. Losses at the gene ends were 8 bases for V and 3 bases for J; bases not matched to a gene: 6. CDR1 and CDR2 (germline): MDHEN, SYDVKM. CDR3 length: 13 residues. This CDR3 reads CASHSQGYTEAFF. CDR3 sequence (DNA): TGTGCCAGCCATTCACAGGGGTACACTGAAGCTTTCTTT.

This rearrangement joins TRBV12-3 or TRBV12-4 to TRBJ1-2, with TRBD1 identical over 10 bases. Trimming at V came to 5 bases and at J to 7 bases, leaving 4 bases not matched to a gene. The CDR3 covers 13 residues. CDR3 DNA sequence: TGTGCCAGCAGTCCGAGGACAGGGGGTGGCTACACCTTC. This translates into CASSPRTGGGYTF.

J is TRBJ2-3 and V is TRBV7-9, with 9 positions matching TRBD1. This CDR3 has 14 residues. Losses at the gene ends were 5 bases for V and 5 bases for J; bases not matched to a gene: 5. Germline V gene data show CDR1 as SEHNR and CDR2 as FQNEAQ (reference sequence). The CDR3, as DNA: TGTGCCAGCAGCCCCGGACAGGGGAGAGATACGCAGTATTTT. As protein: CASSPGQGRDTQYF.

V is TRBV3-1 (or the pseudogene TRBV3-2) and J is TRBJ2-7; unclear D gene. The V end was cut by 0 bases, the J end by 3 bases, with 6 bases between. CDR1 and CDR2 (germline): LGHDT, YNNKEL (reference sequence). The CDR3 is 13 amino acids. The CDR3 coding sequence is TGTGCCAGCAGCCAAGAAAGCGTCTACGAGCAGTACTTC. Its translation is CASSQESVYEQYF.

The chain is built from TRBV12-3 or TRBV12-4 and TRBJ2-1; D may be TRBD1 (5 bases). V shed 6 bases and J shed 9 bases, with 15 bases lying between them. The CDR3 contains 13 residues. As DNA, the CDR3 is TGTGCCAGCAGCCGCGATCAGGGAAGTGAGCAGTTCTTC. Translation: CASSRDQGSEQFF.

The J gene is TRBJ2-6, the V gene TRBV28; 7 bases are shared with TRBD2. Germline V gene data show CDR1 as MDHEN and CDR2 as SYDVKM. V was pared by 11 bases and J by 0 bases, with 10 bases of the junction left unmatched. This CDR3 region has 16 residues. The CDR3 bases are TGTGCCGCCTTGGGGAGGGCCTACTCTGGGGCCAACGTCCTGACTTTC. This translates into CAALGRAYSGANVLTF.

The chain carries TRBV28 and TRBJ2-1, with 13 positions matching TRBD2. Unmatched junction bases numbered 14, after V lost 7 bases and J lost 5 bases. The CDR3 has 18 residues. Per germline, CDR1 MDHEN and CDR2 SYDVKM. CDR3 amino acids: CASTFGLAGVGGNNEQFF. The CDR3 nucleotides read TGTGCCAGCACCTTCGGACTAGCGGGAGTAGGCGGCAACAATGAGCAGTTCTTC.

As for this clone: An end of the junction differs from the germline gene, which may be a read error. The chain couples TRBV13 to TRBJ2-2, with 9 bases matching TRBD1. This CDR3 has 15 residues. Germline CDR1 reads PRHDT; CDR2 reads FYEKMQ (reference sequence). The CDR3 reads CASSVGTGIAGELFF. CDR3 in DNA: TGTGCCAGCAGCGTAGGGACAGGGATTGCCGGGGAGCTGTTTTTT.

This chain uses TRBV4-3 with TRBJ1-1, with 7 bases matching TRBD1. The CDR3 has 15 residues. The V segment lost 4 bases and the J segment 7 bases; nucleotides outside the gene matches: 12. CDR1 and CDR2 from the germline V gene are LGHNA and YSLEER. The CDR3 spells CASSPEASRDSEAFF. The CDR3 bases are TGCGCCAGCAGCCCTGAAGCAAGCCGGGACAGTGAAGCTTTCTTT.

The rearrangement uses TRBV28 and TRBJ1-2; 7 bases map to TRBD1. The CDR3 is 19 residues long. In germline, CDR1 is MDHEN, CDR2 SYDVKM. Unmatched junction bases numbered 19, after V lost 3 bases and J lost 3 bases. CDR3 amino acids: CASSFSPLFGTAYHYGYTF. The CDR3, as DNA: TGTGCCAGCAGTTTCTCCCCCCTCTTCGGGACAGCTTATCACTATGGCTACACCTTC.

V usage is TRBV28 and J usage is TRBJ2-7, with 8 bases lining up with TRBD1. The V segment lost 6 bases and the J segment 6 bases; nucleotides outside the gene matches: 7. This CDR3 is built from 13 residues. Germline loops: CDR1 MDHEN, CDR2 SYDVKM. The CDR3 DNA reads TGTGCCAGCAGGTACAGGGGGGCTCCCGAGCAGTACTTC. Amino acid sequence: CASRYRGAPEQYF. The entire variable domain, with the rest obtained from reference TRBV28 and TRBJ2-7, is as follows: DVKVTQSSRYLVKRTGEKVFLECVQDMDHENMFWYRQDPGLGLRLIYFSYDVKMKEKGDIPEGYSVSREKKERFSLILESASTNQTSMYLCASRYRGAPEQYFGPGTRLTVT.

CDR3: CASSYSMRRATYEQYF. CDR3 nucleotides: TGTGCCAGCAGTTACTCGATGCGCAGGGCCACCTACGAGCAGTACTTC. This rearrangement joins TRBV6-5 to TRBJ2-7; D is possibly TRBD1 (5 bases). CDR3 length: 16 residues. The germline gives CDR1 MNHEY, CDR2 SVGAGI. The ends were cut back, 0 bases at V and 2 bases at J, with 14 bases in the middle.

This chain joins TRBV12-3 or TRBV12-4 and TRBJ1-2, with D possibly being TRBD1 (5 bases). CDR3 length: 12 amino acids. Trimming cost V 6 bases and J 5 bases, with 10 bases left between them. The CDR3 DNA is TGTGCCAGCAGACGACAGCCTTATGGCTACACCTTC. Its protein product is CASRRQPYGYTF.

The DNA of the CDR3 is TGTGCCAGCAGCATATCCGGGGGGAATTCACCCCTCCACTTT. It specifies CASSISGGNSPLHF. V is TRBV5-5 and J is TRBJ1-6; D is perhaps TRBD1 (5 bases). Per germline, CDR1 SGHKS and CDR2 YYEKEE (reference sequence). V was clipped by 4 bases and J by 7 bases, with 12 bases between them. The CDR3 consists of 14 residues. Full variable domain (outside the CDR3, taken from reference TRBV5-5 and TRBJ1-6): DAGVTQSPTHLIKTRGQQVTLRCSPISGHKSVSWYQQVLGQGPQFIFQYYEKEERGRGNFPDRFSARQFPNYSSELNVNALLLGDSALYLCASSISGGNSPLHFGNGTRLTVT.

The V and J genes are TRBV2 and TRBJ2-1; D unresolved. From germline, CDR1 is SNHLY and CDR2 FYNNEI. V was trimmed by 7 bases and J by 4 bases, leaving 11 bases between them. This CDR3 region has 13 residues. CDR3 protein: CASTDIVYNEQFF. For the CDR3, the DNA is TGTGCCAGCACAGACATCGTGTACAATGAGCAGTTCTTC.

CDR3 DNA: TGTGCCAGCAGACCCGGAAATCACAGGGGGGCGCAAGGACGAAATCAGCCCCAGCATTTT. Amino acids: CASRPGNHRGAQGRNQPQHF. This rearrangement joins TRBV28 to TRBJ1-5, with 8 bases matching TRBD1. The V and J ends lost 6 bases and 4 bases, in that order; junction bases with no gene match: 23. CDR3 length: 20 residues. From germline, CDR1 is MDHEN and CDR2 SYDVKM.

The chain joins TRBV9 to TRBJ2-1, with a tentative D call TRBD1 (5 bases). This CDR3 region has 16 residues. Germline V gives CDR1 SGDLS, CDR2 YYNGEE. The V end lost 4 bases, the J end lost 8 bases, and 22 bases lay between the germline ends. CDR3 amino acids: CASSTVGARFHHEQFF. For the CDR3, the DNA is TGTGCCAGCAGCACCGTAGGGGCTAGATTCCACCATGAGCAGTTCTTC.